Sequencing of this T cell receptor (beta chain) was carried out in a study of control samples from healthy donors and cancer patients. This table comes from immunoSEQ multiplex PCR, and its TCRdb copy is limited to in-frame clones, with some not included. The sample carries about 160,000 clones, 93% recorded once. The sequencing sample was made of blood. The TCR originated in a woman in her sixties or seventies in good health.

CDR3 amino acids: CASSIGDQPQHF. The CDR3 DNA reads as TGTGCCAGTAGTATAGGAGATCAGCCCCAGCATTTT. V gene TRBV19 combines with J gene TRBJ1-5; D gene uncertain. Germline V gene sequence: CDR1 LNHDA, CDR2 SQIVND (reference sequence). The V end was cut by 1 base, the J end by 5 bases, with 3 bases between. The CDR3 loop spans 12 amino acids.